The source of this T cell receptor beta chain is a study of blood T cell repertoires in COVID-19. About the research overall: Sources were T cells, B-cell-depleted T cells, or PBMCs; the material itself was cDNA or gDNA.

After removal of 6 bases from V and 0 bases from J, the junction contained 4 bases not matched to a gene. Germline assignment: CDR1 MNHNS and CDR2 SASEGT. The CDR3 has 14 amino acids. Method: immunoSEQ multiplex PCR; TCRdb's copy keeps in-frame clones and lacks some. Among 170,000 or so clones, around 84% were seen once, and the ten largest hold about 2.6%. A single count supports this clone. This TCR was sampled from a man aged 35-49 years with active or convalescent COVID-19. Material: peripheral blood. The gene calls are TRBV6-1 and TRBJ2-7; 8 nucleotides align to TRBD2. DNA for the CDR3: TGTGCCAGCAGCCGCGGGGGGTCCTCCTACGAGCAGTACTTC. As protein: CASSRGGSSYEQYF.